This section outlines one TCR beta chain sequence together with its context. After removal of 4 bases from V and 9 bases from J, the junction contained 9 bases not matched to a gene. This CDR3 is 15 amino acids long. Per the germline V gene, CDR1 is LNHDA and CDR2 is SQIVND (reference sequence). In the source study's methods: Estimates of nucleated cell counts were drawn from the amplification of reference gene primers. Clones were sequenced by immunoSEQ multiplex PCR, and TCRdb holds only the in-frame ones, with some missing. V and J calls and clone size are copied from that table; D and trimming were computed from the DNA. The sample contains 80,000 or so clones, around 88% of which appear only once. The source of the sample is a study of blood T cell repertoires in COVID-19. Looking at the study overall: Collection of acute and convalescent COVID-19 samples took place in the United States, Italy and Spain. From T cells, B-cell-depleted T cells, or PBMCs came the material, which was cDNA or gDNA.

What was sequenced was peripheral blood. This chain joins TRBV19 and TRBJ1-6, with 7 bases that match TRBD1. This clonotype originated in a human donor in a cohort sampled during active COVID-19. The CDR3 nucleotides are TGTGCCAGTAGTACGCAACAGGGGATAGGTTCACCCCTCCACTTT. Amino acids: CASSTQQGIGSPLHF.